A single sample is the source of the 4 T cell receptor beta chains below, sequenced in a study of blood T cell repertoires in COVID-19. The repertoire was sequenced with immunoSEQ multiplex PCR; TCRdb's copy has only in-frame clones and lacks some. The sample consists of about 150,000 clones, roughly 76% of them appearing once. The sample consisted of peripheral blood. Receptors originate from a human donor with acute or convalescent COVID-19. The donor label of this sample is uncertain.

The genes are TRBV5-5 and TRBJ1-2; weak D call: TRBD1 (5 bases). Trimming took 2 bases from V and 4 from J, leaving 18 bases between them. The germline gives CDR1 SGHKS, CDR2 YYEKEE (reference sequence). The CDR3 is made up of 16 amino acids. CDR3 nucleotides: TGTGCCAGCAGCTTAAACCTAAACAGGTTGCTCTATGGCTACACCTTC. As protein: CASSLNLNRLLYGYTF.

The gene calls are TRBV14 and TRBJ1-4; tentatively, D is TRBD1 (6 bases). V was clipped by 5 bases and J by 3 bases, with 16 bases between them. The CDR3 runs 16 residues. Germline V gene lookup returns CDR1 SGHDN and CDR2 FVKESK. The CDR3 bases are TGTGCCAGCAGCGGAGCCCGGACAGCAGCTAATGAAAAACTGTTTTTT. Protein sequence: CASSGARTAANEKLFF.

This sequence joins TRBV27 and TRBJ1-3, with TRBD1 identical over 9 bases. This CDR3 has 15 amino acids. The trim removed 5 bases at V and 7 bases at J, leaving 9 bases unmatched. Per germline, CDR1 MNHEY and CDR2 SMNVEV (reference sequence). The CDR3 DNA reads TGTGCCAGCAGTCCTGGCGGGACAGGGATCAACACCATATATTTT. Encoded protein: CASSPGGTGINTIYF.

The chain employs TRBV18 and TRBJ1-2; TRBD1 matches 11 bases. The V gene end was trimmed by 3 bases and the J gene end by 6 bases; junction bases not matched to a gene: 3. Germline lookup yields CDR1 KGHSH and CDR2 LQKENI. The CDR3 has 14 residues. CDR3 nucleotides: TGTGCCAGCTCACCTCGGACAGGGGGCAATGGCTACACCTTC. It is translated as CASSPRTGGNGYTF. The entire variable domain, with the rest obtained from reference TRBV18 and TRBJ1-2, is as follows: NAGVMQNPRHLVRRRGQEARLRCSPMKGHSHVYWYRQLPEEGLKFMVYLQKENIIDESGMPKERFSAEFPKEGPSILRIQQVVRGDSAAYFCASSPRTGGNGYTFGSGTRLTVV.